This TCR beta chain came from a study of blood T cell repertoires in COVID-19. Study as a whole: Material from acute and convalescent COVID-19 was sourced from the United States, Italy and Spain. T cells, B-cell-depleted T cells, or PBMCs supplied cDNA or gDNA.

Sequencing used immunoSEQ multiplex PCR; TCRdb keeps in-frame clones, though not all of them. This repertoire shows 150,000 to 200,000 clones, approximately 88% found once; its top ten account for approximately 2.9%. This CDR3 is built from 19 residues. The V gene lost 1 base and the J gene lost 4 bases, with 21 bases spanning the gap. Germline V CDR1 and CDR2: SGHTS, YDEGEE. The receptor comes from a woman aged 55-70 years with acute or convalescent COVID-19. The rearrangement joins TRBV5-8 to TRBJ2-6, with a possible D match to TRBD1 (6 bases). The sequenced sample consisted of peripheral blood. The CDR3 loop reads CASSLRVTGWFGGANVLTF. CDR3 DNA sequence: TGTGCCAGCAGCTTGCGGGTCACAGGGTGGTTCGGCGGGGCCAACGTCCTGACTTTC. The whole variable domain, remainder taken from reference TRBV5-8 and TRBJ2-6, is EAGVTQSPTHLIKTRGQQATLRCSPISGHTSVYWYQQALGLGLQFLLWYDEGEERNRGNFPPRFSGRQFPNYSSELNVNALELEDSALYLCASSLRVTGWFGGANVLTFGAGSRLTVL.